Listed below are T cell receptor beta chains from one sample, sequenced in a study of beta chain features in type 1 diabetes. Generated by immunoSEQ multiplex PCR, the TCRdb table keeps only in-frame clones and is missing some. This repertoire shows fewer than 350,000 clones, 7% to 9% found once; its top ten account for more than 0.9%. Specimen: central memory CD4+ T cells from blood. All receptors derive from a woman aged 18-29 years in good health. CDR3s include the opening cysteine and the closing phenylalanine or tryptophan.

V gene	J gene	CDR3 protein
TRBV4-1	TRBJ1-2	CASSQERYNYGYTF
TRBV5-6	TRBJ1-6	CASSLGLGRGLRSPLHF
TRBV19	TRBJ2-1	CASAPAPTVGTAYNEQFF
TRBV19	TRBJ2-7	CASSPFGQGPYEQYF
TRBV10-3	TRBJ1-1	CAISESGIGAEAFF
TRBV28	TRBJ1-6	CASIPRASYNSPLHF
TRBV15	TRBJ1-4	CATSSYLRDRPNEKLFF
TRBV11-3	TRBJ2-1	CASSLELGLYEQFF
TRBV19	TRBJ1-2	CASSIGLAGGYTF
TRBV2	TRBJ1-4	CASLPSTNEKLFF
TRBV28	TRBJ1-5	CASRASNQPQHF
TRBV11-2	TRBJ2-1	CASQGPSGRATSNEQFF
TRBV5-4	TRBJ2-5	CASSLKETQYF
TRBV5-4	TRBJ2-3	CASSLDGRRSTDTQYF
TRBV18	TRBJ1-1	CASSPRDNEAFF
TRBV13	TRBJ1-1	CASRPRTGLEAFF
TRBV10-3	TRBJ2-3	CAISGGDGSSDTQYF
TRBV7-6	TRBJ1-6	CASSLKQGNSPLHF
TRBV28	TRBJ2-1	CAISLWGSSYNEQFF
TRBV7-9	TRBJ1-1	CASSNNNRVSGAFF
TRBV6-5	TRBJ1-5	CASSYEGGSNQPQHF
TRBV7-3	TRBJ2-3	CASSPGGTSGSTDTQYF
TRBV7-2	TRBJ2-3	CASSSPPGGADTQYF
TRBV4-3	TRBJ1-4	CASSQVIGSSEKLFF
TRBV25-1	TRBJ2-1	CASSESWDSLGSEQFF
TRBV7-3	TRBJ2-7	CASSLDFASEQYF
TRBV29-1	TRBJ1-2	CSAAAGTGNYGYTF
TRBV28	TRBJ2-4	CASSYRQSIQYF
TRBV13	TRBJ2-3	CASSDGGGRSTDTQYF
TRBV23-1	TRBJ2-7	CASSQAYSTVVSYEQYF
TRBV19	TRBJ1-5	CASSRGLQPQHF
TRBV9	TRBJ2-1	CASSRRRGDGRSYNEQFF
TRBV7-9	TRBJ2-2	CASSTPTGSSGELFF
TRBV7-2	TRBJ2-7	CASSSQGSIPNEQYF
TRBV7-2	TRBJ1-1	CASSPFSTSNTEAFF
TRBV7-9	TRBJ1-1	CASSLRRGSNTEAFF
TRBV2	TRBJ1-6	CASTQGSGNSPLHF
TRBV7-7	TRBJ2-3	CASSLEGTSTDTQYF
TRBV4-2	TRBJ2-1	CASSVASGSMNEQFF
TRBV29-1	TRBJ1-2	CSVEDLPRSYGYTF
TRBV5-6	TRBJ2-7	CASSLGLEQYF
TRBV19	TRBJ2-4	CASSIPNIQYF
TRBV2	TRBJ2-2	CASSANLRGQGLFF
TRBV7-2	TRBJ2-7	CASSADWNSYEQYF
TRBV14	TRBJ1-2	CASSQDLKVGYTF
TRBV25-1	TRBJ2-2	CASRRGTGELFF
TRBV27	TRBJ2-1	CASSKGYRFNEQFF
TRBV14	TRBJ2-1	CASSQMGQVYNEQFF
TRBV4-3	TRBJ2-1	CASSRLAGDNEQFF
TRBV2	TRBJ1-2	CASSGEGNYGYTF